This T cell receptor (beta chain) was found in a study of blood T cell repertoires in COVID-19. Whole-study context: COVID-19 samples from acute and convalescent phases originated in the United States, Italy and Spain. T cells, B-cell-depleted T cells, or PBMCs provided the cDNA or gDNA that served as material.

Original data processing: Amplification of reference gene primers was used by the study to estimate nucleated cell counts. Clones were read by immunoSEQ multiplex PCR, and TCRdb kept only the in-frame ones, dropping some. V, J and clone size derive from that table, while D and trimming were established from the DNA sequence. The sample includes roughly 290,000 clones, 85% to 90% of them seen just once. Trimming stripped 4 bases from V and 3 bases from J, with 15 bases between. Per germline, CDR1 SGHVS and CDR2 FQNEAQ. The length of the CDR3 is 16 residues. The sequencing input was peripheral blood. The chain is built from TRBV7-8 and TRBJ2-2, with D unresolved. The receptor was isolated from a man aged 30 to 39 with acute or convalescent COVID-19. CDR3 residues: CASSSLLAEDTGELFF. The DNA of the CDR3 is TGTGCCAGCAGCTCCCTTTTGGCAGAGGACACCGGGGAGCTGTTTTTT.